The rows below give T cell receptor beta chains drawn from one sample of a study of T cell repertoires in cytomegalovirus infection. Their recognized antigens are unknown. TCRdb analysed the reads with MiXCR anew, one entry per CDR3 protein. This sample has around 77,000 distinct CDR3 sequences, with 20% to 25% found just once. This material consisted of CD8+ T cells from cultured PBMCs, taken from culture after CMV antigen stimulation. These TCRs come from a human donor in good health (CMV status not recorded). Some clones in this sample may be carry-over from other donors' samples. CDR3s include the opening cysteine and the closing phenylalanine or tryptophan. The order of the fields is V gene, D gene, clone size, J gene, CDR3 protein, CDR3 DNA. A D gene is named only where the DNA matches it firmly. Expanded clones get a size class; other rows say once, few or many, or leave the size out.

V gene: TRBV6-2/TRBV6-3
D gene: NA
clone size: NA
J gene: TRBJ2-7
CDR3 protein: CASSWGYEQYF
CDR3 DNA: TGTGCCAGCAGCTGGGGCTACGAGCAGTACTTC

V gene: TRBV12-3/TRBV12-4
D gene: NA
clone size: NA
J gene: TRBJ1-2
CDR3 protein: CASSFGGEPNYGYTF
CDR3 DNA: TGTGCCAGCAGTTTTGGGGGGGAGCCTAACTATGGCTACACCTTC

V gene: TRBV10-3
D gene: TRBD1
clone size: NA
J gene: TRBJ1-2
CDR3 protein: CAIRDATGRYGYTF
CDR3 DNA: TGTGCCATCAGGGACGCGACAGGGCGCTATGGCTACACCTTC

V gene: TRBV6-1
D gene: TRBD1
clone size: NA
J gene: TRBJ1-1
CDR3 protein: CASNPTGRNTEAFF
CDR3 DNA: TGTGCCAGCAACCCGACAGGGCGGAACACTGAAGCTTTCTTT

V gene: TRBV12-3/TRBV12-4
D gene: NA
clone size: few
J gene: TRBJ2-1
CDR3 protein: CASSLDGYNEQFF
CDR3 DNA: TGTGCCAGCAGTTTAGACGGATACAATGAGCAGTTCTTC

V gene: TRBV4-3
D gene: NA
clone size: NA
J gene: TRBJ1-1
CDR3 protein: CASSPADSQNTEAFF
CDR3 DNA: TGCGCCAGCAGCCCCGCCGACAGCCAGAACACTGAAGCTTTCTTT

V gene: TRBV6-4
D gene: TRBD2
clone size: few
J gene: TRBJ2-3
CDR3 protein: CASSDERGGTDTQYF
CDR3 DNA: TGTGCCAGCAGTGACGAGCGGGGGGGCACAGATACGCAGTATTTT

V gene: TRBV11-2
D gene: NA
clone size: NA
J gene: TRBJ2-7
CDR3 protein: CASSSTSGSYEQYF
CDR3 DNA: TGTGCCAGCAGCTCAACCTCGGGTTCCTACGAGCAGTACTTC

V gene: TRBV7-6
D gene: NA
clone size: NA
J gene: TRBJ2-6
CDR3 protein: CASSFMAWTGANVLTF
CDR3 DNA: TGTGCCAGCAGCTTTATGGCGTGGACTGGGGCCAACGTCCTGACTTTC

V gene: TRBV7-3
D gene: NA
clone size: NA
J gene: TRBJ2-6
CDR3 protein: CASSARRDGANVRTF
CDR3 DNA: TGTGCCAGCAGCGCAAGGCGGGACGGGGCCAACGTCCGAACTTTC

V gene: TRBV6-5
D gene: TRBD2
clone size: NA
J gene: TRBJ2-3
CDR3 protein: CASRLTTSGTDTQYF
CDR3 DNA: TGTGCCAGCAGACTCACGACTAGCGGGACAGATACGCAGTATTTT

V gene: TRBV7-9
D gene: NA
clone size: NA
J gene: TRBJ2-1
CDR3 protein: CASSLLLGGYNEQFF
CDR3 DNA: TGTGCCAGCAGCTTATTGCTTGGGGGATACAATGAGCAGTTCTTC

V gene: TRBV2
D gene: NA
clone size: NA
J gene: TRBJ1-1
CDR3 protein: CASREDWVYTEAFF
CDR3 DNA: TGTGCCAGCAGGGAGGACTGGGTTTACACTGAAGCTTTCTTT

V gene: TRBV7-9
D gene: NA
clone size: many
J gene: TRBJ1-2
CDR3 protein: CASSFSDLYGYTF
CDR3 DNA: TGTGCCAGCAGCTTCTCGGACCTCTATGGCTACACCTTC

V gene: TRBV7-2
D gene: NA
clone size: NA
J gene: TRBJ2-7
CDR3 protein: CASSLSPPRGTYEQYF
CDR3 DNA: TGTGCCAGCAGCCTTAGCCCGCCTCGGGGGACCTACGAGCAGTACTTC

V gene: TRBV19
D gene: NA
clone size: many
J gene: TRBJ2-1
CDR3 protein: CASSTGELNEQFF
CDR3 DNA: TGTGCCAGTAGTACGGGGGAGTTGAATGAGCAGTTCTTC

V gene: TRBV7-9
D gene: TRBD1
clone size: few
J gene: TRBJ1-5
CDR3 protein: CASSLAATGINNQPQHF
CDR3 DNA: TGTGCCAGCAGCTTAGCCGCGACAGGGATCAACAATCAGCCCCAGCATTTT

V gene: TRBV7-2
D gene: TRBD2
clone size: NA
J gene: TRBJ2-5
CDR3 protein: CASSSGLEFFGETQYF
CDR3 DNA: TGTGCCAGCAGCTCTGGACTAGAATTTTTCGGAGAGACCCAGTACTTC

V gene: TRBV27
D gene: NA
clone size: few
J gene: TRBJ1-6
CDR3 protein: CASSLQDKGQGSPLHF
CDR3 DNA: TGTGCCAGCAGTTTACAAGACAAGGGGCAGGGATCACCCCTCCACTTT

V gene: TRBV7-9
D gene: NA
clone size: few
J gene: TRBJ2-7
CDR3 protein: CASSDLSYEQYF
CDR3 DNA: TGTGCCAGCAGTGATCTCTCCTACGAGCAGTACTTC

V gene: TRBV7-2
D gene: NA
clone size: few
J gene: TRBJ2-3
CDR3 protein: CASSLVSPTSTDTQYF
CDR3 DNA: TGTGCCAGCAGCTTAGTGAGCCCGACTAGCACAGATACGCAGTATTTT

V gene: TRBV7-2
D gene: NA
clone size: many
J gene: TRBJ2-3
CDR3 protein: CASSYRGLHDLDTQYF
CDR3 DNA: TGTGCCAGCAGCTACCGAGGACTACACGACTTAGATACGCAGTATTTT

V gene: TRBV28
D gene: NA
clone size: few
J gene: TRBJ1-4
CDR3 protein: CASSFPGLGVEKLFF
CDR3 DNA: TGTGCCAGCAGTTTCCCCGGACTGGGGGTAGAAAAACTGTTTTTT

V gene: TRBV12-3/TRBV12-4
D gene: NA
clone size: NA
J gene: TRBJ2-4
CDR3 protein: CASGRKDGAKNIQYF
CDR3 DNA: TGTGCCAGTGGTCGGAAGGATGGAGCCAAAAACATTCAGTACTTC

V gene: TRBV28
D gene: NA
clone size: NA
J gene: TRBJ2-2
CDR3 protein: CASSFVGDTGELFF
CDR3 DNA: TGTGCCAGCAGTTTTGTGGGTGACACCGGGGAGCTGTTTTTT

V gene: TRBV7-6
D gene: NA
clone size: NA
J gene: TRBJ2-7
CDR3 protein: CASSPSANYEQYF
CDR3 DNA: TGTGCCAGCAGCCCCTCAGCCAACTACGAGCAGTACTTC

V gene: TRBV7-2
D gene: NA
clone size: few
J gene: TRBJ2-1
CDR3 protein: CASSLAAEQFF
CDR3 DNA: TGTGCCAGCAGCTTAGCTGCCGAGCAGTTCTTC